This TCR beta chain was obtained from a study of human T cells and chemical hapten exposure (dated by TCRdb to the early 2020s). A note on the overall study: For sensitization, 2% DPC in acetone was applied to a roughly 2 cm by roughly 2 cm area of upper inner arm skin. Weekly therapeutic DPC doses were additionally applied to the scalp of patients throughout the roughly 22-week study period. Patch tests used Finn chambers with 0.01% DPC on the upper back, scored after 6 days by International Contact Dermatitis Research Group standards. Most of the patients in the cohort were female, and the cohort covered alopecia areata with under or over 50% scalp involvement, alopecia totalis and alopecia universalis. Libraries were pooled for sequencing, and variation in per-sample TCR yields was attributed mainly to small differences in library volumes within the pool. Peripheral blood TCR repertoire changes were tracked in vivo in alopecia patients during primary and secondary sensitization to the hapten diphenylcyclopropenone (DPC). Blood samples were taken from patients before sensitization (week 0) and at 2, 6 and about 24 weeks after DPC sensitization. Under 30 alopecia patients gave blood for TCR sequencing at one to four time points (pre-sensitization, 2, 6 and 24 weeks). Both TCR alpha and TCR beta chains were sequenced from each blood RNA sample. The research as a whole found: The number of PT1 expanded TCRs positively correlated with patch test score, significant at thresholds 8, 16 and 32 but not 4. Repeated subsampling changed both the strength of the expansion versus patch-test correlation and the threshold at which the correlation became significant. The number of TCRs above 1 in 1000 frequency did not change with DPC sensitization; there was no evidence of global repertoire structure alterations. Expanded TCRs formed significantly more large CDR3 similarity clusters than pre-sensitization or healthy control sets, consistent with antigen-driven responses. Alopecia, a presumed autoimmune disease, was present in all patients, so the immune response of the patients might differ from that of healthy individuals.

Interpreted using the paper, the time point label stands for: pre-sensitization, week 0. Sample treatment or condition, as interpreted from the label and publication: therapeutic diphenylcyclopropenone sensitization with weekly scalp DPC. Total RNA was extracted from unfractionated whole blood that had been collected in Tempus Blood RNA tubes. At each patch-test visit, blood was drawn before the patch test was applied. Eligible patients were aged 18 to 70, diagnosed with alopecia, deemed suitable for DPC therapy, and excluded if pregnant. Comment on this clonotype: Its antigen is still unknown. No much larger clone is present one base from it, and per-base qualities are unavailable.

The method behind the library was RACE. Sequenced on a NextSeq 500. Library preparation attached unique molecular identifiers to individual cDNA molecules for quantitative, reproducible TCR counting. The paper's processing steps were these. Samples had a median of approximately 93,000 TCRs, with a range from roughly 23,224 to 700,000. The Decombinator software suite was used to annotate V, J and CDR3 in the TCR reads. To make PS versus PT1 abundance plots, every sample was subsampled to the same number of TCRs (28,000). TCRs were defined as expanded if absent before sensitization and observed at least eight times at the 2-week time point. TCRdb trimmed public reads at Q25 via fastp, called clones via MiXCR and kept in-frame beta chains. Every entry covers one CDR3 protein and lists the most common genes and DNA from its rows. TCRdb, rather than the study authors, made the V and J calls. The table for this sample lists tens of thousands of distinct CDR3 sequences; 10% to 15% of them were counted only once. The ten most abundant clones make up 1.5% to 2.5% of the sample.

V loses 4 bases, J loses 4 bases, and the germline ends lie 10 bases apart. The CDR3 contains 13 residues, cysteine and phenylalanine counted. Just the 39-base CDR3 DNA is kept, in frame starting at base 1. CDR1 is given as ENHRY and CDR2 as SYGVKD, both from the germline V gene. This TCR was recovered from a woman between 40 and 50 years old with alopecia areata. Some clones in this sample may be carry-over from other donors' samples. The rearrangement combines TRBV10-3 with TRBJ1-2; perhaps TRBD1 is the D gene, with 6 bases matching. Specimen: whole blood, collected in connection with sensitization to the hapten diphenylcyclopropenone (DPC). The CDR3 is CAISGQGSYGYTF. The DNA is as follows: TGTGCCATCAGTGGGCAGGGGAGCTATGGCTACACCTTC.